Each of the 17 T cell receptor beta chains below was sequenced from the same sample in a study of cytomegalovirus exposure and HLA in healthy donors. Primers: 60 Vbeta forward and 13 Jbeta reverse. The method was immunoSEQ multiplex PCR; TCRdb's version includes in-frame clones alone and lacks a portion of them. The repertoire consists of 150,000 to 200,000 clones, with 70% occurring once and the leading ten covering around 4.6%. Sequences were obtained from PBMCs. The source of these receptors is a man between 18 and 35 years old in good health and CMV-seropositive.

The gene calls are TRBV9 and TRBJ2-3, with 14 bases fitting TRBD2. Trimming cost V 0 bases and J 6 bases; bases outside gene matches: 3. In germline, CDR1 is SGDLS, CDR2 YYNGEE. This CDR3 is built from 16 residues. CDR3 bases: TGTGCCAGCAGCGTAGTGGGGACTAGCGGGAGCGATACGCAGTATTTT. This translates into CASSVVGTSGSDTQYF.

This clone is medium-sized by share. The chain uses TRBV27 and TRBJ1-4; 10 nucleotides match TRBD1. The germline V gene has CDR1 MNHEY and CDR2 SMNVEV (reference sequence). This CDR3 is built from 17 residues. The V and J ends lost 5 bases and 7 bases, in that order; junction bases with no gene match: 13. CDR3 region: CASSPTIGTGVAEKLFF. CDR3 DNA sequence: TGTGCCAGCAGTCCAACGATCGGGACAGGGGTCGCTGAAAAACTGTTTTTT.

The V and J genes are TRBV2 and TRBJ1-1; no clear D gene. Germline assignment: CDR1 SNHLY and CDR2 FYNNEI. Deletions cut 7 bases from V and 4 bases from J, with 7 bases between. This CDR3 has 11 amino acids. Written as DNA, the CDR3 is TGTGCCAGCACAGGTTTCACTGAAGCTTTCTTT. As protein: CASTGFTEAFF.

V and J are TRBV5-6 and TRBJ1-5; a possible D gene is TRBD1 (5 bases). V gave up 0 bases and J gave up 3 bases, with 10 bases separating them. Germline loops: CDR1 SGHDT, CDR2 YYEEEE. The CDR3 loop spans 15 amino acids. CDR3 residues: CASSLGGRANQPQHF. The CDR3, as DNA: TGTGCCAGCAGCTTGGGCGGCAGGGCCAATCAGCCCCAGCATTTT.

DNA of the CDR3: TGTGCCAGCAGTGTAGGACAGGGATCGACTGAAGCTTTCTTT. It codes for CASSVGQGSTEAFF. The chain recombines TRBV2 with TRBJ1-1; 8 bases line up with TRBD1. CDR1 SNHLY and CDR2 FYNNEI come from the germline V gene. The CDR3 totals 14 residues. V lost 4 bases, J lost 5 bases, and 6 bases stayed unmatched. The full variable domain, with the rest looked up from reference TRBV2 and TRBJ1-1, is EPEVTQTPSHQVTQMGQEVILRCVPISNHLYFYWYRQILGQKVEFLVSFYNNEISEKSEIFDDQFSVERPDGSNFTLKIRSTKLEDSAMYFCASSVGQGSTEAFFGQGTRLTVV.

This clone came up once. The chain carries TRBV7-6 and TRBJ1-4, with TRBD1 matching 8 bases. This CDR3 contains 18 residues. Germline-derived CDR1 and CDR2 are SGHVS and FNYEAQ. The V gene end was trimmed by 2 bases and the J gene end by 2 bases; junction bases not matched to a gene: 10. CDR3 region: CASSLIPRTGQTNEKLFF. CDR3 nucleotide sequence: TGTGCCAGCAGCTTAATCCCTCGGACAGGGCAGACTAATGAAAAACTGTTTTTT.

The chain combines TRBV11-2 with TRBJ2-1; 7 positions match TRBD2. Trimming cost V 3 bases and J 5 bases; bases outside gene matches: 7. CDR1 and CDR2 (germline): SGHAT, FQNNGV. CDR3 length: 15 amino acids. Here the CDR3 DNA reads TGTGCCAGCAGCTTGGTGCGGGGGAAAAACAATGAGCAGTTCTTC. Amino acids: CASSLVRGKNNEQFF.

This clone was found a few times. The chain is built from TRBV27 and TRBJ2-1; 10 bases agree with TRBD2. The CDR3 spans 16 residues. CDR1 and CDR2 (germline): MNHEY, SMNVEV (reference sequence). V lost 6 bases and J lost 5; bases outside the gene matches: 10. CDR3 amino acids: CASRTVPGLANNEQFF. CDR3 DNA sequence: TGTGCCAGCAGGACCGTACCGGGACTAGCGAACAATGAGCAGTTCTTC.

The J gene is TRBJ2-5, the V gene TRBV7-3; 11 bases map to TRBD2. Germline CDR1 and CDR2: SGHTA and FQGTGA. Trimming took 5 bases from V and 4 from J; bases not matched to a gene: 9. The CDR3 runs to 16 residues. In nucleotides, the CDR3 is TGTGCCAGCAGCATTATAGCGGGGGGGAGGGCAGAGACCCAGTACTTC. Translated, it gives CASSIIAGGRAETQYF.

This clone showed up just a few times. The J gene is TRBJ1-5, the V gene TRBV28; D is possibly TRBD1 (5 bases). Germline CDR1 MDHEN, CDR2 SYDVKM. Trimming took off 6 bases at V and 6 bases at J, with 12 bases between the two ends. The CDR3 has 13 residues. The CDR3 sequence: CASSPLGGQPQHF. CDR3 in DNA: TGTGCCAGCAGCCCTTTGGGGGGTCAGCCCCAGCATTTT.

The genes are TRBV18 and TRBJ2-7; 7 bases align to TRBD2. Germline V gene lookup returns CDR1 KGHSH and CDR2 LQKENI. The trim removed 3 bases at V and 3 bases at J, leaving 5 bases unmatched. CDR3 length equals 14 residues. The CDR3 spells CASSPTGTNYEQYV. DNA for the CDR3: TGTGCCAGCTCACCCACCGGGACTAACTACGAGCAGTACGTC.

This clone was observed a few times. The genes are TRBV25-1 and TRBJ2-5; possible D gene TRBD1, 6 bases. Germline CDR1 MGHDK, CDR2 SYGVNS. The CDR3 totals 14 residues. Between the trimmed V and J ends, which lost 2 bases and 5 bases, there was a span of 12 bases. The CDR3 nucleotides read TGTGCCAGCAGTGAAGAACAGGGCTGGGAGACCCAGTACTTC. Its protein is CASSEEQGWETQYF.

The J gene is TRBJ2-5, the V gene TRBV5-1, with a possible D match to TRBD2 (5 bases). This CDR3 comprises 16 residues. V lost 4 bases and J 5 bases, leaving 21 bases between the germline ends. The germline CDR1 and CDR2 sequences are SGHRS and YFSETQ. CDR3 sequence: CASSDLLSSSWETQYF. As DNA, the CDR3 is TGCGCCAGCAGCGATCTACTTTCTAGCTCATGGGAGACCCAGTACTTC.

The table lists this clone with a few counts. This rearrangement joins TRBV6-4 to TRBJ2-3; D might be TRBD1 (6 bases). The germline gives CDR1 MRHNA, CDR2 SNTAGT. Trimming removed 5 bases from V and 5 bases from J, with 14 bases in between. There are 14 residues in the CDR3. CDR3 loop: CASSKTGLVDTQYF. The CDR3 DNA reads TGTGCCAGCAGTAAAACAGGGTTGGTAGATACGCAGTATTTT.

This clone was found a few times. The chain uses TRBV2 and TRBJ1-5; D not resolved. V was trimmed by 4 bases and J by 2 bases, leaving 6 bases between them. The CDR3 totals 13 residues. Per germline, CDR1 SNHLY and CDR2 FYNNEI. CDR3 region: CASSGPRNQPQHF. In DNA form, the CDR3 reads TGTGCCAGCAGTGGGCCCCGCAATCAGCCCCAGCATTTT.

The gene calls are TRBV5-6 and TRBJ2-2; TRBD2 aligns across 10 bases. The CDR3 is 16 residues long. Germline trimming cut 3 bases from V and 4 bases from J; bases unmatched to any gene: 6. The germline CDR1 and CDR2 sequences are SGHDT and YYEEEE. CDR3 loop: CASSSRAGGATGELFF. The CDR3 DNA reads TGTGCCAGCAGCTCTAGAGCGGGAGGGGCCACCGGGGAGCTGTTTTTT.

The chain joins TRBV5-4 to TRBJ2-5; 8 bases map to TRBD2. J gave up 4 bases and V 1 base, and 6 bases lay outside the gene matches. Germline-derived CDR1 and CDR2 are SGHNT and YYREEE (reference sequence). The CDR3 length is 15 residues. The CDR3 coding sequence is TGTGCCAGCAGCTTGCGGGGGGGCCTCGCAGAGACCCAGTACTTC. Protein sequence: CASSLRGGLAETQYF. The variable domain in full, completed from reference TRBV5-4 and TRBJ2-5, reads ETGVTQSPTHLIKTRGQQVTLRCSSQSGHNTVSWYQQALGQGPQFIFQYYREEENGRGNFPPRFSGLQFPNYSSELNVNALELDDSALYLCASSLRGGLAETQYFGPGTRLLVL.